The T cell receptor (beta chain) under discussion was sequenced for a study of sequential checkpoint blockade in melanoma. About the study: Patients were randomized 1:1 to nivolumab-then-ipilimumab or ipilimumab-then-nivolumab first-line.

Treatment here: randomized to nivolumab then ipilimumab (arm A) or the reverse (arm B). No patient had prior DNA-damaging chemotherapy. Sorted cells were live CD3+CD8+, lacking CD19 and CD56, from PBMCs. Profiling relied on immunoSEQ multiplex PCR, and the TCRdb table lists in-frame clones only, not all of them. The data contain about 18,000 clones, just over 70% of them singletons. CDR3 size: 15 residues. Germline assignment: CDR1 LNHDA and CDR2 SQIVND (reference sequence). The trim removed 1 base at V and 3 bases at J, leaving 3 bases unmatched. The sequence was obtained from a human donor with melanoma. This chain uses TRBV19 with TRBJ2-7; 10 positions match TRBD2. The sequencing used CD8+ T cells sorted from blood (inferred from file names), collected from a patient given nivolumab and ipilimumab in sequence. CDR3 residues: CASSIGTSGNYEQYF. The CDR3 bases are TGTGCCAGTAGTATAGGTACTAGCGGGAACTACGAGCAGTACTTC.